This T cell receptor beta chain was captured by sequencing in a study of OX40 agonist ivuxolimab in advanced cancers. General observations from the study: Fewer expanded clones were found on average in CD4+ than in CD8+ T cells.

The ends were cut back, 5 bases at V and 0 bases at J, with 14 bases in the middle. Germline V lookup: CDR1 SGHVS, CDR2 FNYEAQ. The CDR3 contains 16 residues. As regards this clone: As yet, its antigen is unknown.

Generated by immunoSEQ multiplex PCR, the TCRdb table keeps only in-frame clones and is missing some. The profile shows over 55,000 clones, 65% to 85% of them singletons. The cohort excluded patients with autoimmune disease history or systemic immunosuppression. Blood samples were obtained at baseline, cycle 4 day 1, and cycle 7 day 1. The receptor was derived from an adult with an advanced solid tumor such as melanoma, head and neck, liver or kidney cancer. Sequencing was performed on CD4+ or CD8+ T cells sorted from blood, taken in a trial of the OX40 agonist ivuxolimab. The chain has TRBV7-6 and TRBJ1-3; the D gene is possibly TRBD1 (5 bases). The CDR3 is CASSTSGLRSGNTIYF. For the CDR3, the DNA is TGTGCCAGCAGCACCTCGGGGCTTCGCTCTGGAAACACCATATATTTT.